This T cell receptor (beta chain) was sequenced during a study of a mutant IDH1 vaccine in newly diagnosed glioma. Background on the study: Investigators started vaccination 4-6 weeks after radiotherapy alone, or with temozolomide cycles. Patients were pretreated with radiotherapy, temozolomide, or both, mostly both. Overall study findings and caveats: Alterations occurring in top peripheral T cell clonotypes seemed unrelated to pseudoprogression. Across multiple MHC alleles, 80% to 95% of patients had vaccine-induced responses.

Specified time point: week 5, during vaccination. Every vaccine dose comprised 300 ug of mutant IDH1 20-mer peptide plus topical imiquimod. This CDR3 has 17 residues. Trimming removed 2 bases from V and 4 bases from J, with 22 bases in between. CDR1 is SGHRS and CDR2 is YFSETQ in the germline V gene. Only in-frame clones appear in the TCRdb table, and some are missing; sequencing was by immunoSEQ multiplex PCR. The sample yields over 50,000 clones, more than 80% seen once. To note about this clone: Its antigen is as yet unknown.

This chain uses TRBV5-1 with TRBJ2-7; maybe TRBD2 (6 bases). The receptor's source is a woman aged 40-49 years with glioma. Sequences were derived from PBMCs, sampled from a glioma patient whose treatment included an IDH1 peptide vaccine. As DNA, the CDR3 is TGCGCCAGCAGCTTCTCCTATAGTGGGGGGTTGGGGTACGAGCAGTACTTC. Amino acid sequence: CASSFSYSGGLGYEQYF.